The rows below give T cell receptor beta chains drawn from one sample of a study of blood T cells in healthy people across ages. TCRdb re-called the 5' RACE reads with MiXCR, one entry per CDR3 protein. The table shows about 1.1 million distinct CDR3 sequences, with around two fifths occurring only once. Sequences were obtained from blood. The receptors here all came from a young man in good health. Each CDR3 is given without its conserved first and last residue. Fields, in order: D gene, J gene, V gene, CDR3 protein. The D gene is left open where the match is weak.

d_call: -; j_call: TRBJ2-2; v_call: TRBV6-2/TRBV6-3; cdr3_aa: ASSYSAQVGELF
d_call: -; j_call: TRBJ1-2; v_call: TRBV9; cdr3_aa: ASSPDSDT
d_call: -; j_call: TRBJ2-1; v_call: TRBV7-9; cdr3_aa: ASSLGGADNEQF
d_call: -; j_call: -; v_call: TRBV20-1; cdr3_aa: SASGGTDYEQY
d_call: -; j_call: TRBJ2-3; v_call: TRBV20-1; cdr3_aa: SARASGDTQY
d_call: -; j_call: TRBJ2-1; v_call: TRBV7-2; cdr3_aa: ASSLAVSSVNEQF
d_call: -; j_call: TRBJ1-2; v_call: TRBV6-1; cdr3_aa: ASSETGGDGYT
d_call: TRBD1; j_call: TRBJ1-1; v_call: TRBV25-1; cdr3_aa: ASSEFGTVNTEAF
d_call: TRBD2; j_call: TRBJ2-1; v_call: TRBV20-1; cdr3_aa: SASRTSNEQF
d_call: -; j_call: -; v_call: TRBV4-1; cdr3_aa: ASSQDWAAGEQY
d_call: -; j_call: TRBJ2-5; v_call: TRBV20-1; cdr3_aa: SAHLFGQGDQETQY
d_call: -; j_call: TRBJ1-1; v_call: TRBV29-1; cdr3_aa: SVGRENTEAF
d_call: -; j_call: TRBJ2-5; v_call: TRBV7-3; cdr3_aa: ASSLSRGGFNEQY
d_call: TRBD1; j_call: TRBJ1-2; v_call: TRBV20-1; cdr3_aa: SAGRDSSYGYT
d_call: -; j_call: TRBJ1-2; v_call: TRBV12-3/TRBV12-4; cdr3_aa: ASSLAGEPNYGYT
d_call: TRBD1; j_call: TRBJ2-5; v_call: TRBV9; cdr3_aa: ASSEGQGIFQETQY
d_call: TRBD2; j_call: TRBJ2-5; v_call: TRBV12-3/TRBV12-4; cdr3_aa: ASSFGGAIRSQY
d_call: TRBD2; j_call: TRBJ2-6; v_call: TRBV10-3; cdr3_aa: ATGTRRSGANVLT
d_call: -; j_call: TRBJ1-2; v_call: TRBV4-1; cdr3_aa: ASSKSRIANYGYT
d_call: -; j_call: TRBJ1-1; v_call: TRBV7-2; cdr3_aa: ASSLPILRGPLNTEAF
d_call: TRBD1; j_call: TRBJ1-1; v_call: TRBV5-1; cdr3_aa: ASSLGERQGRTEAF
d_call: TRBD1; j_call: TRBJ2-7; v_call: TRBV10-3; cdr3_aa: AIRSGGSYNEQY
d_call: TRBD1; j_call: TRBJ1-1; v_call: TRBV5-5; cdr3_aa: ASSWGQGSTEAF
d_call: TRBD2; j_call: TRBJ2-1; v_call: TRBV20-1; cdr3_aa: SAMAGTSAYNEQF
d_call: -; j_call: TRBJ1-1; v_call: TRBV10-3; cdr3_aa: AISDETEAF
d_call: TRBD2; j_call: TRBJ2-1; v_call: TRBV6-2/TRBV6-3; cdr3_aa: ASSSGLAGERDYNEQF
d_call: -; j_call: TRBJ2-2; v_call: TRBV20-1; cdr3_aa: SARTGNQYTGELF
d_call: TRBD2; j_call: -; v_call: TRBV4-2; cdr3_aa: ASSQAWRGGNEQY
d_call: -; j_call: TRBJ1-2; v_call: TRBV5-1; cdr3_aa: ASSLGGQTDYGYT
d_call: TRBD2; j_call: -; v_call: TRBV7-2; cdr3_aa: ASSFTSGGGNYEQY
d_call: -; j_call: TRBJ2-7; v_call: TRBV2; cdr3_aa: ASSGELYEQY
d_call: TRBD1; j_call: TRBJ2-1; v_call: TRBV5-6; cdr3_aa: AGSLGVGTGELFNEQF
d_call: -; j_call: -; v_call: TRBV10-3; cdr3_aa: AISDASAGYNEQY
d_call: TRBD2; j_call: TRBJ2-3; v_call: TRBV5-1; cdr3_aa: ASSSGTNTDTQY
d_call: -; j_call: TRBJ2-5; v_call: TRBV9; cdr3_aa: ASSLGQTRQETQY
d_call: -; j_call: TRBJ2-6; v_call: TRBV6-2/TRBV6-3; cdr3_aa: ASSPTRTHRESGANVLT
d_call: TRBD1; j_call: TRBJ1-5; v_call: TRBV20-1; cdr3_aa: SARGGQGDVGQPQH
d_call: TRBD2; j_call: TRBJ2-4; v_call: TRBV4-3; cdr3_aa: ASSQDRGGENIQY
d_call: -; j_call: TRBJ1-2; v_call: TRBV29-1; cdr3_aa: SVEEGNPYGHT
d_call: TRBD1; j_call: TRBJ1-2; v_call: TRBV2; cdr3_aa: ASGTDHRYGYT